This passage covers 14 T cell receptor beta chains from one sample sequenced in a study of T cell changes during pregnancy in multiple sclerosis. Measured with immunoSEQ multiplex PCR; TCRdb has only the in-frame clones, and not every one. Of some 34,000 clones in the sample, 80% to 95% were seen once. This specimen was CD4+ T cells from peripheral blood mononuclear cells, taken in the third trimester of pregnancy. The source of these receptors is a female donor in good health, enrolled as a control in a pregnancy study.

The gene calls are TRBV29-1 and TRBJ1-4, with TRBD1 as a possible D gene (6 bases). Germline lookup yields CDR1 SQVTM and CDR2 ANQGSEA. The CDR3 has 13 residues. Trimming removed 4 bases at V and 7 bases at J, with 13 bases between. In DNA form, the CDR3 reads TGCAGCGTTGGCAGGGGTGGCATTGAAAAACTGTTTTTT. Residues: CSVGRGGIEKLFF. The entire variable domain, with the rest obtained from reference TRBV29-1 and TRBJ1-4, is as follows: SAVISQKPSRDICQRGTSLTIQCQVDSQVTMMFWYRQQPGQSLTLIATANQGSEATYESGFVIDKFPISRPNLTFSTLTVSNMSPEDSSIYLCSVGRGGIEKLFFGSGTQLSVL.

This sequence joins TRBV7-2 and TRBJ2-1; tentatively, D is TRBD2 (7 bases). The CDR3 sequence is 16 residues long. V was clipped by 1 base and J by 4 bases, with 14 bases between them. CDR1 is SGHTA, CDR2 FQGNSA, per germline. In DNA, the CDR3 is TGTGCCAGCAGCTTAGTTTGGGGGGGCCATTACAATGAGCAGTTCTTC. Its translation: CASSLVWGGHYNEQFF.

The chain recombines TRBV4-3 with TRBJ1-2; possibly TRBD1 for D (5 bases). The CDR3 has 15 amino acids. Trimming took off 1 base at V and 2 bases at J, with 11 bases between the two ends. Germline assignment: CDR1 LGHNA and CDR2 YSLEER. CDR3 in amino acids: CASSQGERGNYGYTF. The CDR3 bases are TGCGCCAGCAGCCAAGGGGAAAGGGGCAACTATGGCTACACCTTC.

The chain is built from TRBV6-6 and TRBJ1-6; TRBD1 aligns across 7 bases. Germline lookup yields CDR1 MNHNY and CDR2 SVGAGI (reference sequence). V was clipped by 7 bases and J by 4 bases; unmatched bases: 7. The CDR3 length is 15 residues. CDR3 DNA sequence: TGTGCCAGCACCCTCCGGGACAGTTATAATTCACCCCTCCACTTT. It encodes CASTLRDSYNSPLHF.

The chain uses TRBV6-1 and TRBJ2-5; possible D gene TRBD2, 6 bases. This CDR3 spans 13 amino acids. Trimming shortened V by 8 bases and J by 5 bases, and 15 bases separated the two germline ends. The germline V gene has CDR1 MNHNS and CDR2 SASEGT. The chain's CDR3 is CASPPGLGETQYF. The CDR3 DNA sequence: TGTGCCAGCCCACCGGGACTGGGGGAGACCCAGTACTTC.

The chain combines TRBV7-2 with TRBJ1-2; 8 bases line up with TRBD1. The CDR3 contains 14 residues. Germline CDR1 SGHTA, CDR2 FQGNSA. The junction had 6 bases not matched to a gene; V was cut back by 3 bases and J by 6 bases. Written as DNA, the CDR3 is TGTGCCAGCAGCTTCCGGACAGGGACGGATGGCTACACCTTC. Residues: CASSFRTGTDGYTF.

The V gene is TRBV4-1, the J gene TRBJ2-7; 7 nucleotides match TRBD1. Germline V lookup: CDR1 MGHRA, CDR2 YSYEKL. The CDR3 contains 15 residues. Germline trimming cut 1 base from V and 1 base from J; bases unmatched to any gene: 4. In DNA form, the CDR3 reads TGCGCCAGCAGCCAAGCCTCGGGACAGTCCTACGAGCAGTACTTC. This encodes CASSQASGQSYEQYF.

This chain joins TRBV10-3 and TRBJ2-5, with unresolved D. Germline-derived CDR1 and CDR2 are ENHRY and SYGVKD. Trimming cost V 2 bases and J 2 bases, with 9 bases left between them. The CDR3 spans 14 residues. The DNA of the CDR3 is TGTGCCATCAGTGAGCACCAGACTCAAGAGACCCAGTACTTC. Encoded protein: CAISEHQTQETQYF.

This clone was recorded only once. The CDR3 DNA is TGTGCCAGCAGCTTCGGACAGGGAGCCACCGGGGAGCTGTTTTTT. It codes for CASSFGQGATGELFF. The V and J genes are TRBV5-4 and TRBJ2-2; 8 positions match TRBD1. Germline V gene data show CDR1 as SGHNT and CDR2 as YYREEE (reference sequence). This CDR3 region has 15 residues. The trim removed 2 bases at V and 4 bases at J, leaving 4 bases unmatched.

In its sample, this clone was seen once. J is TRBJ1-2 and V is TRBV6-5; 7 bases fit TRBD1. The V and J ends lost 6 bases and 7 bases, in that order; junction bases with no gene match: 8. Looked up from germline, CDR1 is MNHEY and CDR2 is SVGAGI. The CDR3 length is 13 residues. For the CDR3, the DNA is TGTGCCAGCAGCAAGACAGGGATGGCTGGCTACACCTTC. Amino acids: CASSKTGMAGYTF.

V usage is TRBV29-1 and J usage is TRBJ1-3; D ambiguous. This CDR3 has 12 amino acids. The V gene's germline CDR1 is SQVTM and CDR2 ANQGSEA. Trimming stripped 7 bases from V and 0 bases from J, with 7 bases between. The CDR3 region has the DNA TGCAGCGCCGGTATCTCTGGAAACACCATATATTTT. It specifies CSAGISGNTIYF.

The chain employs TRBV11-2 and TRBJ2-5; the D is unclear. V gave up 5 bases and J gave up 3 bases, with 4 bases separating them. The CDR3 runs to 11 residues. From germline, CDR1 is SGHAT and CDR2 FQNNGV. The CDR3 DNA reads TGTGCCAGCAGCCCTAAAGAGACCCAGTACTTC. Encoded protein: CASSPKETQYF.

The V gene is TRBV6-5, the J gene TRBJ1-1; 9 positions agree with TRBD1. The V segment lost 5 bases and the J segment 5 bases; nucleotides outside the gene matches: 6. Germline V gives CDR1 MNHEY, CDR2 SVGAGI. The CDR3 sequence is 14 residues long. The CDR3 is CASSGGQGWTEAFF. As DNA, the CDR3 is TGTGCCAGCAGTGGTGGACAGGGGTGGACTGAAGCTTTCTTT.

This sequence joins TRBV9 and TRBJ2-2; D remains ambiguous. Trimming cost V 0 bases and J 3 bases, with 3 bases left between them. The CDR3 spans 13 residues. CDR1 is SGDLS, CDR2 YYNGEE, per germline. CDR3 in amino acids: CASSVDYTGELFF. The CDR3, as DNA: TGTGCCAGCAGCGTAGACTACACCGGGGAGCTGTTTTTT. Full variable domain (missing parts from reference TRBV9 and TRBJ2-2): DSGVTQTPKHLITATGQRVTLRCSPRSGDLSVYWYQQSLDQGLQFLIQYYNGEERAKGNILERFSAQQFPDLHSELNLSSLELGDSALYFCASSVDYTGELFFGEGSRLTVL.